This T cell receptor (beta chain) stems from a study of T cell repertoires in cytomegalovirus infection. The study's findings and limits: The ex vivo response was dominated by HLA-C-restricted CMV-specific TCR beta clonotypes.

TCRdb processed the reads anew with MiXCR; each CDR3 protein has one entry. The data hold 650,000 to 900,000 distinct CDR3 sequences, with 32% observed a single time. CDR1 is SGHNT and CDR2 is YENEEA in the germline V gene. The V and J ends lost 5 bases and 5 bases respectively, with 19 bases between them. This CDR3 has 16 amino acids. Regarding this clonotype: Its matching antigen is unknown.

This TCR was recovered from a human donor in good health (CMV status not recorded). Some clones in this sample may be carry-over from other donors' samples. This specimen consisted of cultured CD8+ T cells from PBMCs, obtained from culture after CMV antigen stimulation. The chain uses TRBV11-3 and TRBJ2-1; TRBD1 might be the D (6 bases). The CDR3 coding sequence is TGTGCCAGCAGCCGGAGAGACGGACAGTTTAACAATGAGCAGTTCTTC. It encodes CASSRRDGQFNNEQFF.